This T cell receptor beta chain was identified in a study of blood T cell repertoires in COVID-19. Methods used by the authors: Estimated nucleated cell counts came from reference gene primer amplification. TCRdb's table, derived via immunoSEQ multiplex PCR, lists solely in-frame clones and lacks some. D and trimming were read from the DNA, whereas the V and J calls and clone size are those reported in that table. This table has more than 95,000 clones, more than 75% appearing once. Trimming took 3 bases from V and 6 from J, leaving 15 bases between them. Per the germline V gene, CDR1 is LNHNV and CDR2 is YYDKDF (reference sequence). The CDR3 is 15 amino acids.

This receptor was obtained from a man aged 50 to 60 with acute or convalescent COVID-19. What was sequenced was peripheral blood. The V gene is TRBV15, the J gene TRBJ1-5; tentatively, D is TRBD1 (6 bases). The CDR3 nucleotides are TGTGCCACCAGCAGTCGTCGGGGGGCTGGTCAGCCCCAGCATTTT. The encoded protein is CATSSRRGAGQPQHF.